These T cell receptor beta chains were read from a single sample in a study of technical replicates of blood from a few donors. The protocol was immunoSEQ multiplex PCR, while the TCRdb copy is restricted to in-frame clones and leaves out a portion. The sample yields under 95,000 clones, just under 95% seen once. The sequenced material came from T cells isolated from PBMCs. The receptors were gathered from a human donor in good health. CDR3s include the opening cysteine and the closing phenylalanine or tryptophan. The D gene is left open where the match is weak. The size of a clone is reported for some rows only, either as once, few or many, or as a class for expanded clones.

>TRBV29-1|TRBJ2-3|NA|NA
CSVLKTDTQYF
TGCAGCGTACTAAAAACAGATACGCAGTATTTT
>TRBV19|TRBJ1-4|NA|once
CASSPPDFGEKLFF
TGTGCCAGTAGTCCCCCGGACTTCGGAGAAAAACTGTTTTTT
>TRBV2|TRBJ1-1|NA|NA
CASRRRVVDTEAFF
TGTGCCAGCAGGAGGCGGGTGGTGGACACTGAAGCTTTCTTT
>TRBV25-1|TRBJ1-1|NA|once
CASSPRGQPTEAFF
TGTGCCAGCAGTCCCAGAGGGCAGCCCACTGAAGCTTTCTTT
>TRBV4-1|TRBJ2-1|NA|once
CASSQGTYEQFF
TGCGCCAGCAGCCAAGGGACTTATGAGCAGTTCTTC
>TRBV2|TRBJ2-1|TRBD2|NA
CATRGLAGTDNEQFF
TGTGCCACCCGAGGACTAGCGGGGACCGACAATGAGCAGTTCTTC
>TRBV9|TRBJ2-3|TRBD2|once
CASSPPGTSVGTQYF
TGTGCCAGCAGCCCTCCCGGGACTAGCGTAGGTACGCAGTATTTT
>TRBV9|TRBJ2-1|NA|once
CASSPRVVSYNEQFF
TGTGCCAGCAGCCCCAGGGTGGTATCTTACAATGAGCAGTTCTTC
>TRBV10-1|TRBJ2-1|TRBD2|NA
CASSTSGRASEQFF
TGCGCCAGCAGTACTAGCGGGAGGGCCAGTGAGCAGTTCTTC
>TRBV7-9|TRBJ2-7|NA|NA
CASSLEVGSSYEQYF
TGTGCCAGCAGCTTAGAGGTCGGGAGCTCCTACGAGCAGTACTTC
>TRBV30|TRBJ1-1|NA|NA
CAWTQGMNTEAFF
TGTGCCTGGACACAGGGCATGAACACTGAAGCTTTCTTT
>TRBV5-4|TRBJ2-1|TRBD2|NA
CASSLGTSGITYNEQFF
TGTGCCAGCAGCTTAGGGACTAGCGGGATAACCTACAATGAGCAGTTCTTC
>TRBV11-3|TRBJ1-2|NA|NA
CASSPWGGNYGYTF
TGTGCCAGCAGCCCCTGGGGGGGAAACTATGGCTACACCTTC
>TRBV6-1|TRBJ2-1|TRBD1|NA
CATTPGQGIYNEQFF
TGTGCCACCACACCGGGACAGGGGATCTACAATGAGCAGTTCTTC
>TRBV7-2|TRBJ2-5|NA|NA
CASSLWGAGGETQYF
TGTGCCAGCAGCTTATGGGGGGCAGGGGGAGAGACCCAGTACTTC
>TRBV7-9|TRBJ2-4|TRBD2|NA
CASSQSGRVAKNIQYF
TGTGCCAGCAGCCAGAGTGGGAGGGTAGCCAAAAACATTCAGTACTTC
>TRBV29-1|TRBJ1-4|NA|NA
CSVAGQIGEKLFF
TGCAGCGTTGCGGGTCAAATCGGTGAAAAACTGTTTTTT
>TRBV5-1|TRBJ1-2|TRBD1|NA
CASSPGDRGHFGYTF
TGCGCCAGCAGCCCGGGGGACAGGGGGCATTTTGGCTACACCTTC
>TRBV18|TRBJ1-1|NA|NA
CASSPQDRNTEAFF
TGTGCCAGCTCACCACAGGACAGAAACACTGAAGCTTTCTTT
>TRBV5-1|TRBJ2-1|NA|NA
CASSLTGRGEQFF
TGCGCCAGCAGCTTGACGGGGCGGGGTGAGCAGTTCTTC
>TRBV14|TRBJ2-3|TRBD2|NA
CASSVLAGGITDTQYF
TGTGCCAGCAGTGTGCTAGCGGGAGGGATCACAGATACGCAGTATTTT
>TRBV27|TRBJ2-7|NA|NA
CASREAGQTNYEQYF
TGTGCCAGCAGGGAGGCAGGACAGACCAACTACGAGCAGTACTTC
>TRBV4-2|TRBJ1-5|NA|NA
CASSHYLNQPQHF
TGTGCCAGCAGCCATTATTTAAATCAGCCCCAGCATTTT
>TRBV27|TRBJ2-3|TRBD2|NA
CATDQGLAGDTQYF
TGTGCCACCGACCAGGGACTAGCAGGGGATACGCAGTATTTT
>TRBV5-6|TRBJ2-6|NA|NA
CASSLGRGRTLSGANVLTF
TGTGCCAGCAGCTTGGGGCGGGGCAGGACACTCTCTGGGGCCAACGTCCTGACTTTC
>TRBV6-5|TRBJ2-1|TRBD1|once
CASSTPVYRGHEQFF
TGTGCCAGCAGTACCCCTGTTTACAGGGGGCATGAGCAGTTCTTC
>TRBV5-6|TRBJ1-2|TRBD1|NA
CASSFTGGEFGYTF
TGTGCCAGCAGTTTTACAGGGGGCGAGTTCGGCTACACCTTC
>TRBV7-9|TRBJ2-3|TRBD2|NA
CASSLGLAGEVDAQYF
TGTGCCAGCAGCTTAGGACTAGCGGGCGAGGTCGATGCGCAGTATTTT